Sequencing of this T cell receptor beta chain was carried out in a study of blood T cell repertoires in COVID-19. Turning to the study itself: T cells, B-cell-depleted T cells, or PBMCs supplied cDNA or gDNA.

Profiling relied on immunoSEQ multiplex PCR, and the TCRdb table lists in-frame clones only, not all of them. The sample has nearly 65,000 clones, around 80% seen once; the top ten hold 10% to 15%. The CDR3 sequence is 16 residues long. Germline V gives CDR1 SGDLS, CDR2 YYNGEE. V shed 3 bases and J 6 bases; nucleotides not matched to a gene: 10. The TCR originated in a human donor in a cohort sampled during active COVID-19. Material for sequencing was peripheral blood. The V and J genes are TRBV9 and TRBJ2-1, with 9 bases that match TRBD1. CDR3 in DNA: TGTGCCAGCAGCGCGTTACAGGGGGCCCTCCTCAATGAGCAGTTCTTC. It codes for CASSALQGALLNEQFF.